A selection of T cell receptor beta chains follows, all from one sample in a study of blood T cell repertoires in COVID-19. The repertoire was sequenced with immunoSEQ multiplex PCR; TCRdb's copy has only in-frame clones and lacks some. Here the sample spans 130,000 or so clones, approximately 82% being singletons. Sample: peripheral blood. The receptors here all came from a human donor in a cohort sampled during active COVID-19. Each CDR3 is given without its conserved first and last residue.

v_call,cdr3_length,cdr3_aa
TRBV7-2,12,ASSAGQINSPLH
TRBV5-6,14,ASSLAALAGRYEQF
TRBV6-6,12,ASSSSTGTYEQY
TRBV30,9,AWSVGGTQY
TRBV28,14,ASSLPGQGSYNEQF
TRBV6-6,11,ASSYANYNEQF
TRBV9,13,ASSSGLAGVETQY
TRBV7-3,13,ASSILAGVGNEQF
TRBV7-3,11,ASSGDPGGPQY
TRBV11-3,11,ASSLDSSYEQY
TRBV7-2,12,ASSLVSNTGELF
TRBV3-1/TRBV3-2,13,ASSQDLARGTEQF
TRBV7-3,11,ASSRTGNTEAF
TRBV27,14,ASSTYGRESNQPQH
TRBV5-6,13,ASSFWDRGADTQY